The 32 T cell receptor beta chains below were found in one sample sequenced in a study of T cell changes during pregnancy in multiple sclerosis. Sequenced by immunoSEQ multiplex PCR; TCRdb stores in-frame clones only, minus some. This table has 30,000 to 50,000 clones, 91% appearing once. The material was CD4+ T cells from peripheral blood mononuclear cells, obtained in the third trimester of pregnancy. These receptors were taken from a female donor in good health, enrolled as a control in a pregnancy study.

The rearrangement links TRBV4-3 to TRBJ2-3, with 8 bases matching TRBD1. The CDR3 spans 15 residues. Unmatched junction bases numbered 5, after V lost 1 base and J lost 5 bases. CDR1 is LGHNA, CDR2 YSLEER, per germline. The CDR3 protein is CASSQGRTGLDTQYF. The CDR3 nucleotides are TGCGCCAGCAGCCAAGGGAGGACAGGGTTAGATACGCAGTATTTT.

The chain recombines TRBV9 with TRBJ2-1; tentative D call: TRBD1 (6 bases). The germline CDR1 and CDR2 sequences are SGDLS and YYNGEE. V was trimmed by 0 bases and J by 7 bases, leaving 14 bases between them. The CDR3 runs to 15 residues. The CDR3 DNA is TGTGCCAGCAGCGTAGATGTTGGGGGCCGGAATGAGCAGTTCTTC. This translates into CASSVDVGGRNEQFF.

This rearrangement joins TRBV14 to TRBJ1-2; D is unresolved. The ends were cut back, 4 bases at V and 1 base at J, with 13 bases in the middle. The CDR3 loop spans 15 amino acids. Per germline, CDR1 SGHDN and CDR2 FVKESK. The CDR3 region is CASSLTPRNNYGYTF. In DNA form, the CDR3 reads TGTGCCAGCAGCCTGACTCCCAGAAATAACTATGGCTACACCTTC. The full variable domain, in which reference TRBV14 and TRBJ1-2 provide the parts outside the CDR3, is EAGVTQFPSHSVIEKGQTVTLRCDPISGHDNLYWYRRVMGKEIKFLLHFVKESKQDESGMPNNRFLAERTGGTYSTLKVQPAELEDSGVYFCASSLTPRNNYGYTFGSGTRLTVV.

This sequence joins TRBV27 and TRBJ2-4; 14 bases align to TRBD2. Looked up from germline, CDR1 is MNHEY and CDR2 is SMNVEV (reference sequence). V lost 5 bases, J lost 1 base, and 7 bases stayed unmatched. CDR3 length: 18 amino acids. DNA for the CDR3: TGTGCCAGCAGTCCACGGACTAGCGGGAGGTCGGCCAAAAACATTCAGTACTTC. Its protein is CASSPRTSGRSAKNIQYF.

The chain recombines TRBV11-2 with TRBJ2-3, with 11 bases aligning to TRBD2. CDR1 SGHAT and CDR2 FQNNGV come from the germline V gene. Trimming at V came to 5 bases and at J to 4 bases, leaving 5 bases not matched to a gene. The CDR3 spans 15 residues. As DNA, the CDR3 is TGTGCCAGCAGCATAGGGACTAGCGGCCCAGATACGCAGTATTTT. Residues: CASSIGTSGPDTQYF. The whole variable domain, filled in from reference TRBV11-2 and TRBJ2-3, reads EAGVAQSPRYKIIEKRQSVAFWCNPISGHATLYWYQQILGQGPKLLIQFQNNGVVDDSQLPKDRFSAERLKGVDSTLKIQPAKLEDSAVYLCASSIGTSGPDTQYFGPGTRLTVL.

The chain carries TRBV19 and TRBJ1-5; tentatively, D is TRBD1 (5 bases). Germline V gene sequence: CDR1 LNHDA, CDR2 SQIVND (reference sequence). Trimming cost V 4 bases and J 2 bases, with 12 bases left between them. The CDR3 is 15 residues long. As DNA, the CDR3 is TGTGCCAGTAGTAGGTCGACAGATGGCAATCAGCCCCAGCATTTT. Its translation is CASSRSTDGNQPQHF.

CDR3 in DNA: TGCGCCAGCAGCGTAGGGGAGGGTGGGAATCAGCCCCAGCATTTT. Translating it yields CASSVGEGGNQPQHF. The chain carries TRBV5-1 and TRBJ1-5, with a weak D call TRBD1 (5 bases). V gave up 4 bases and J gave up 4 bases, with 15 bases separating them. This CDR3 region has 15 residues. The germline gives CDR1 SGHRS, CDR2 YFSETQ.

The CDR3 spells CASSPGLEGTQYF. In DNA, the CDR3 is TGTGCCAGCTCACCGGGACTAGAGGGGACCCAGTACTTC. The chain combines TRBV18 with TRBJ2-5; 8 bases align to TRBD2. V lost 3 bases, J lost 7 bases, and 4 bases stayed unmatched. Per the germline V gene, CDR1 is KGHSH and CDR2 is LQKENI. The CDR3 is 13 residues long.

V and J are TRBV6-5 and TRBJ2-7, with TRBD1 identical over 9 bases. Germline CDR1 and CDR2: MNHEY and SVGAGI. CDR3 size: 14 residues. Trimming took 1 base from V and 6 from J; bases not matched to a gene: 4. The DNA of the CDR3 is TGTGCCAGCAGTTACTTGGACAGGGGCGTCGAGCAGTACTTC. Protein sequence: CASSYLDRGVEQYF.

The DNA of the CDR3 is TGTGCCATCAGTGAGTACCGGACAGGTTCCTCTAGCACCTTC. It is translated as CAISEYRTGSSSTF. This chain joins TRBV10-3 and TRBJ1-2, with 7 bases identical to TRBD1. CDR1 and CDR2 (germline): ENHRY, SYGVKD. The CDR3 is 14 amino acids. After removal of 1 base from V and 13 bases from J, the junction contained 12 bases not matched to a gene.

The chain joins TRBV7-2 to TRBJ2-5, with D perhaps matching TRBD2 (6 bases). Trimming removed 1 base from V and 6 bases from J, with 15 bases in between. The CDR3 is 15 amino acids. Per the germline V gene, CDR1 is SGHTA and CDR2 is FQGNSA. CDR3 in amino acids: CASSLGGTAVQTQYF. In nucleotides, the CDR3 is TGTGCCAGCAGCTTAGGTGGGACTGCAGTGCAGACCCAGTACTTC.

The V call is TRBV19, the J call TRBJ2-1; TRBD2 agrees at 8 bases. The V gene end was trimmed by 3 bases and the J gene end by 0 bases; junction bases not matched to a gene: 16. CDR1 LNHDA and CDR2 SQIVND come from the germline V gene (reference sequence). The CDR3 consists of 20 residues. In DNA form, the CDR3 reads TGTGCCAGTAGTATGGGGCGGGCTAGCCGCGGGGGGAACTCCTACAATGAGCAGTTCTTC. It encodes CASSMGRASRGGNSYNEQFF.

This clone was picked up one time. The chain uses TRBV7-3 and TRBJ1-1; D gene ambiguous. The V end lost 0 bases, the J end lost 1 base, and 9 bases lay between the germline ends. CDR3 length: 15 residues. CDR1 is SGHTA, CDR2 FQGTGA, per germline. DNA for the CDR3: TGTGCCAGCAGCTTAACGGGAGCAGCGAACACTGAAGCTTTCTTT. Its protein product is CASSLTGAANTEAFF.

J is TRBJ2-3 and V is TRBV18; D is possibly TRBD2 (6 bases). Germline V gives CDR1 KGHSH, CDR2 LQKENI. CDR3 length: 14 amino acids. V shed 4 bases and J shed 0 bases, with 8 bases lying between them. The CDR3 nucleotides read TGTGCCAGCTCACTAGCGGCTAGCACAGATACGCAGTATTTT. Translating it yields CASSLAASTDTQYF.

The V gene is TRBV28, the J gene TRBJ2-7; possibly TRBD1 for D (6 bases). This CDR3 is built from 12 residues. Germline lookup yields CDR1 MDHEN and CDR2 SYDVKM. V gave up 7 bases and J gave up 7 bases, with 14 bases separating them. As DNA, the CDR3 is TGTGCCAGCAACGTACAGGGACATGAGCAGTACTTC. Translating gives CASNVQGHEQYF. Looking up the rest from reference TRBV28 and TRBJ2-7 gives the full variable domain: DVKVTQSSRYLVKRTGEKVFLECVQDMDHENMFWYRQDPGLGLRLIYFSYDVKMKEKGDIPEGYSVSREKKERFSLILESASTNQTSMYLCASNVQGHEQYFGPGTRLTVT.

This rearrangement joins TRBV18 to TRBJ1-2; 9 bases match TRBD1. The J segment lost 7 bases and the V segment lost 3 bases, leaving 12 bases of the junction unmatched. The CDR3 has 16 amino acids. Germline V gene sequence: CDR1 KGHSH, CDR2 LQKENI. The CDR3 coding sequence is TGTGCCAGCTCACCGCAACCCCCGGGACAGGGCTCTGGCTACACCTTC. This sequence encodes CASSPQPPGQGSGYTF.

This chain connects TRBV15 to TRBJ2-1, with TRBD1 identical over 9 bases. The CDR3 has 21 amino acids. Germline CDR1 is LNHNV and CDR2 is YYDKDF (reference sequence). The V gene end was trimmed by 1 base and the J gene end by 7 bases; junction bases not matched to a gene: 23. The CDR3 nucleotides read TGTGCCACCAGCAGAGGGACCGGGACAGGGCCCGTTAGGCTAGCACTAAATGAGCAGTTCTTC. Translation: CATSRGTGTGPVRLALNEQFF.

CDR3 protein: CATSSQSTGTDTQYF. CDR3 nucleotide sequence: TGTGCCACCTCCTCTCAGTCCACCGGCACAGATACGCAGTATTTT. The gene calls are TRBV10-3 and TRBJ2-3; D remains unclear. There are 15 residues in the CDR3. Deletions cut 10 bases from V and 1 base from J, with 18 bases between. Looked up from germline, CDR1 is ENHRY and CDR2 is SYGVKD.

The chain employs TRBV6-5 and TRBJ2-3; D is ambiguous. The V end was cut by 4 bases, the J end by 2 bases, with 16 bases between. CDR3 length: 16 amino acids. Germline V gives CDR1 MNHEY, CDR2 SVGAGI. This chain's CDR3 is CASSLDSSPSTDTQYF. The CDR3 DNA follows: TGTGCCAGCAGTTTAGACTCATCCCCCTCCACAGATACGCAGTATTTT.

The chain recombines TRBV18 with TRBJ1-2; no clear D. The CDR3 sequence is 14 residues long. The V gene lost 3 bases and the J gene lost 0 bases, with 8 bases spanning the gap. Germline lookup yields CDR1 KGHSH and CDR2 LQKENI. DNA of the CDR3: TGTGCCAGCTCACCCGCAGTAACTAACTATGGCTACACCTTC. Protein: CASSPAVTNYGYTF.

The rearrangement joins TRBV10-3 to TRBJ2-1, with 10 bases lining up with TRBD2. Trimming removed 8 bases from V and 8 bases from J; junction bases left unmatched: 9. The CDR3 has 14 amino acids. Per germline, CDR1 ENHRY and CDR2 SYGVKD. CDR3 coding DNA: TGTGCCATCGGGACTAGCGTTTTGGGAGATGAGCAGTTCTTC. Residues: CAIGTSVLGDEQFF.

As DNA, the CDR3 is TGTGCCAGCAGCCAAGAGGCGCGCGTAGAGGGGGAGCCCCAGCATTTT. Its protein product is CASSQEARVEGEPQHF. The chain is built from TRBV4-2 and TRBJ1-5, with D possibly matching TRBD1 (6 bases). CDR1 and CDR2 from the germline V gene are LGHNA and YNFKEQ. Between the trimmed V and J ends, which lost 0 bases and 8 bases, there was a span of 17 bases. The CDR3 covers 16 residues.

J is TRBJ1-5 and V is TRBV4-2; D is ambiguous. Trimming left V 3 bases short and J 7 bases short, with 13 bases between. Germline values: CDR1 LGHNA, CDR2 YNFKEQ. The CDR3 sequence is 14 residues long. The CDR3 protein is CASSQAGGGQPQHF. The CDR3, as DNA: TGTGCCAGCAGCCAGGCAGGAGGCGGACAGCCCCAGCATTTT.

This rearrangement joins TRBV2 to TRBJ2-1; 7 nucleotides line up with TRBD2. CDR3 size: 15 residues. The germline V gene has CDR1 SNHLY and CDR2 FYNNEI. V shed 5 bases and J 4 bases; nucleotides not matched to a gene: 8. Here the CDR3 DNA reads TGTGCCAGCAGTTTCCCGGGGGGTACTTACAATGAGCAGTTCTTC. It is translated as CASSFPGGTYNEQFF.

V and J are TRBV7-3 and TRBJ2-7; 7 bases align to TRBD2. The CDR3 length is 14 residues. The V and J ends lost 5 bases and 12 bases, in that order; junction bases with no gene match: 16. Germline V CDR1 and CDR2: SGHTA, FQGTGA. CDR3 bases: TGTGCCAGCAGCCCAGGACTAGATGGAGCGTCCCCGTACTTC. It specifies CASSPGLDGASPYF.

The chain employs TRBV30 and TRBJ1-4; D is unclear. V was pared by 7 bases and J by 4 bases, with 16 bases between. The CDR3 is made up of 14 amino acids. CDR1 is GTSNPN and CDR2 is SVGIG in the germline V gene (reference sequence). CDR3 bases: TGTGCCTCCGGCGGGCGCTTCGATAATGAAAAACTGTTTTTT. This gives the protein CASGGRFDNEKLFF.

The chain is built from TRBV5-5 and TRBJ1-1, with 7 bases fitting TRBD1. Germline V gene lookup returns CDR1 SGHKS and CDR2 YYEKEE (reference sequence). The CDR3 sequence is 14 residues long. V lost 2 bases to trimming and J lost 4 bases; unmatched junction nucleotides: 5. The CDR3 spells CASSLTGDFTEAFF. The CDR3 bases are TGTGCCAGCAGCTTAACAGGGGATTTCACTGAAGCTTTCTTT. The complete variable domain, with remaining parts taken from reference TRBV5-5 and TRBJ1-1, reads DAGVTQSPTHLIKTRGQQVTLRCSPISGHKSVSWYQQVLGQGPQFIFQYYEKEERGRGNFPDRFSARQFPNYSSELNVNALLLGDSALYLCASSLTGDFTEAFFGQGTRLTVV.

The V and J genes are TRBV18 and TRBJ2-3; D remains unclear. Germline V gene lookup returns CDR1 KGHSH and CDR2 LQKENI. This CDR3 is 16 amino acids long. V lost 3 bases, J lost 10 bases, and 23 bases lay in between. CDR3 DNA: TGTGCCAGCTCACCTACCGAAGAGGCCATTATTTCTCCGCAGTATTTT. Its translation is CASSPTEEAIISPQYF.

The chain carries TRBV6-5 and TRBJ2-3; possibly TRBD2 for D (5 bases). This CDR3 has 13 residues. Germline V CDR1 and CDR2: MNHEY, SVGAGI. V was trimmed by 6 bases and J by 2 bases, leaving 9 bases between them. The CDR3 region has the DNA TGTGCCAGCAGCCTAGCCCACACAGATACGCAGTATTTT. It specifies CASSLAHTDTQYF.

The chain combines TRBV5-1 with TRBJ2-2; 15 bases fit TRBD2. V lost 5 bases and J lost 9; bases outside the gene matches: 11. The CDR3 has 17 residues. Germline-derived CDR1 and CDR2 are SGHRS and YFSETQ. The DNA for the CDR3 is TGCGCCAGCAGACCCCGGACTAGCGGGGGGGAAGTACGGGAGCTGTTTTTT. Translated: CASRPRTSGGEVRELFF.

DNA of the CDR3: TGTGCCAGCTCGGGACAGACCTACACTGAAGCTTTCTTT. Protein product: CASSGQTYTEAFF. The chain couples TRBV25-1 to TRBJ1-1; TRBD1 agrees at 7 bases. CDR3 length: 13 amino acids. CDR1 is MGHDK, CDR2 SYGVNS, per germline. With 8 bases clipped from V and 3 bases from J, the junction kept 6 bases outside the gene matches.

The V gene is TRBV7-8, the J gene TRBJ1-1; 9 positions agree with TRBD1. With 2 bases clipped from V and 7 bases from J, the junction kept 14 bases outside the gene matches. CDR3 size: 17 residues. In germline, CDR1 is SGHVS, CDR2 FQNEAQ. CDR3 nucleotides: TGTGCCAGCAGCTTATCGAAACTACGGACAGGGGTCCATGAAGCTTTCTTT. This translates into CASSLSKLRTGVHEAFF.